These 30 T cell receptor beta chains originate from one sample sequenced in a study of shared clonotypes between healthy human individuals. Assay: immunoSEQ multiplex PCR; the TCRdb copy retains only in-frame clones and omits some. The table includes about 2,200,000 clones, 85% to 95% detected once. It was CD45RO-negative cells, positively selected for CCR7, that made up naive CD8 cells, with terminally differentiated effector memory CD45RA+ cells excluded. The sequencing sample was made of naive CD8+ T cells from PBMCs. Receptor source: a man younger than 35 in good health. Some clones in this sample may be carry-over from other donors' samples.

The V and J genes are TRBV27 and TRBJ2-5; D ambiguous. The V end lost 5 bases, the J end lost 2 bases, and 9 bases lay between the germline ends. The CDR3 has 13 amino acids. From germline, CDR1 is MNHEY and CDR2 SMNVEV (reference sequence). CDR3 loop: CASSLDGQETQYF. DNA for the CDR3: TGTGCCAGCAGTCTGGACGGACAAGAGACCCAGTACTTC.

The chain recombines TRBV30 with TRBJ1-2; D is unresolved. With 1 base removed from V and 5 bases from J, the gap between germline ends came to 8 bases. Germline-derived CDR1 and CDR2 are GTSNPN and SVGIG (reference sequence). The CDR3 runs 12 residues. The CDR3 region has the DNA TGTGCCTGGAGTGGGGTTGTATATGGCTACACCTTC. Its protein product is CAWSGVVYGYTF.

J is TRBJ2-7 and V is TRBV13; 11 bases are a match to TRBD2. This CDR3 spans 17 amino acids. Germline V CDR1 and CDR2: PRHDT, FYEKMQ (reference sequence). V lost 3 bases and J lost 2; bases outside the gene matches: 9. The CDR3 loop is CASSLGPSGRKPYEQYF. The CDR3 nucleotides are TGTGCCAGCAGCTTGGGGCCTAGCGGGAGGAAACCCTACGAGCAGTACTTC. The whole variable domain, remainder taken from reference TRBV13 and TRBJ2-7, is AAGVIQSPRHLIKEKRETATLKCYPIPRHDTVYWYQQGPGQDPQFLISFYEKMQSDKGSIPDRFSAQQFSDYHSELNMSSLELGDSALYFCASSLGPSGRKPYEQYFGPGTRLTVT.

The table lists this clone with a count of one. The V gene is TRBV7-9, the J gene TRBJ2-1, with 10 bases aligning to TRBD2. The CDR3 is 16 residues long. The germline V gene encodes CDR1 SEHNR and CDR2 FQNEAQ (reference sequence). V lost 5 bases and J lost 8; bases outside the gene matches: 12. The CDR3 nucleotides read TGTGCCAGCAGCCCCGTACTAGCGGGACCCCACGATGAGCAGTTCTTC. It encodes CASSPVLAGPHDEQFF.

CDR3: CASNLNSRYNEQFF. CDR3 bases: TGTGCCAGTAACCTCAATAGCAGGTACAATGAGCAGTTCTTC. J is TRBJ2-1 and V is TRBV19; D gene unclear. This CDR3 is 14 amino acids long. The ends were cut back, 7 bases at V and 4 bases at J, with 14 bases in the middle. Germline V CDR1 and CDR2: LNHDA, SQIVND (reference sequence).

The chain joins TRBV9 to TRBJ1-3, with D possibly TRBD1 on 6 matching bases. Trimming removed 0 bases at V and 7 bases at J, with 14 bases between. This CDR3 spans 15 amino acids. Germline values: CDR1 SGDLS, CDR2 YYNGEE. The CDR3, as DNA: TGTGCCAGCAGCGTAGGATTCCGGGGGGCCAACACCATATATTTT. Its protein product is CASSVGFRGANTIYF.

The CDR3: CASSWGPTLEQYF. As DNA, the CDR3 is TGTGCCAGCAGTTGGGGACCTACCTTGGAGCAGTACTTC. The chain joins TRBV28 to TRBJ2-7; either TRBD1 or TRBD2 may fit D (5 bases each). This CDR3 is built from 13 residues. Trimming took off 4 bases at V and 7 bases at J, with 14 bases between the two ends. In germline, CDR1 is MDHEN, CDR2 SYDVKM. Full variable domain (missing parts from reference TRBV28 and TRBJ2-7): DVKVTQSSRYLVKRTGEKVFLECVQDMDHENMFWYRQDPGLGLRLIYFSYDVKMKEKGDIPEGYSVSREKKERFSLILESASTNQTSMYLCASSWGPTLEQYFGPGTRLTVT.

This clone has more than one count but fewer than ten. The chain is built from TRBV27 and TRBJ2-7; no definite D call. Trimming took 3 bases from V and 4 from J, leaving 10 bases between them. The CDR3 is 13 amino acids. Looked up from germline, CDR1 is MNHEY and CDR2 is SMNVEV (reference sequence). The CDR3 region has the DNA TGTGCCAGCAGTTTGAAAGGGTGGTACGAGCAGTACTTC. Translation: CASSLKGWYEQYF.

The V gene is TRBV7-9, the J gene TRBJ2-7; weak D call: TRBD1 (6 bases). The germline CDR1 and CDR2 sequences are SEHNR and FQNEAQ (reference sequence). V was pared by 5 bases and J by 3 bases, with 14 bases between. The CDR3 is made up of 14 amino acids. DNA of the CDR3: TGTGCCAGCAGCACCGGGACACCCGTCTACGAGCAGTACTTC. The encoded protein is CASSTGTPVYEQYF.

The V call is TRBV9, the J call TRBJ1-4; D unclear. In germline, CDR1 is SGDLS, CDR2 YYNGEE. This CDR3 is 16 amino acids long. V lost 1 base, J lost 4 bases, and 14 bases lay in between. The chain's CDR3 is CASSVQIRLRNEKLFF. The CDR3 nucleotides are TGTGCCAGCAGCGTACAAATCAGACTTCGTAATGAAAAACTGTTTTTT.

On this clone: The sample contains more than one DNA sequence encoding this CDR3. This chain connects TRBV4-3 to TRBJ1-1; D is unclear. CDR1 and CDR2 (germline): LGHNA, YSLEER. V was pared by 0 bases and J by 1 base, with 6 bases between. This CDR3 has 14 amino acids. The CDR3 reads CASSQDRRNTEAFF. CDR3 DNA: TGCGCCAGCAGCCAAGATAGGCGGAACACTGAAGCTTTCTTT.

The chain couples TRBV4-1 to TRBJ2-7; D uncertain. This CDR3 contains 15 residues. With 1 base removed from V and 5 bases from J, the gap between germline ends came to 15 bases. CDR1 is MGHRA and CDR2 is YSYEKL in the germline V gene. The CDR3 region is CASSQVTSPLNEQYF. In DNA, the CDR3 is TGCGCCAGCAGCCAAGTGACAAGTCCTCTAAACGAGCAGTACTTC.

This chain connects TRBV5-4 to TRBJ2-1; 13 bases are shared with TRBD2. The germline V gene encodes CDR1 SGHNT and CDR2 YYREEE (reference sequence). V gave up 2 bases and J gave up 8 bases; unmatched junction bases: 4. This CDR3 is built from 15 residues. In DNA, the CDR3 is TGTGCCAGCAGCTTACTAGCGGGAGGGAGCGATGAGCAGTTCTTC. This codes for CASSLLAGGSDEQFF.

With regard to this clone: This same CDR3 is encoded by further DNA sequences in the sample. The rearrangement links TRBV19 to TRBJ2-7; D gene ambiguous. In germline, CDR1 is LNHDA, CDR2 SQIVND (reference sequence). Trimming took 5 bases from V and 0 from J, leaving 5 bases between them. This CDR3 has 12 amino acids. This chain's CDR3 is CASSGDSYEQYF. CDR3 nucleotide sequence: TGTGCCAGTAGTGGGGACTCCTACGAGCAGTACTTC.

This clone was picked up one time. This chain connects TRBV7-3 to TRBJ2-3; 8 bases map to TRBD2. V dropped 1 base and J dropped 2; count of bases not matched to a gene: 5. The CDR3 runs to 16 residues. CDR1 SGHTA and CDR2 FQGTGA come from the germline V gene. This CDR3 is CASSLKGGRTTDTQYF. Written as DNA, the CDR3 is TGTGCCAGCAGCTTAAAAGGCGGGAGGACCACAGATACGCAGTATTTT.

The chain couples TRBV27 to TRBJ1-5; the D gene is possibly TRBD1 (6 bases). V was trimmed by 8 bases and J by 7 bases, leaving 21 bases between them. This CDR3 region has 15 residues. Germline loops: CDR1 MNHEY, CDR2 SMNVEV (reference sequence). CDR3 bases: TGTGCCAGCTCACTCCGGGGGCAGGGCGACCAGCCCCAGCATTTT. It specifies CASSLRGQGDQPQHF.

The V call is TRBV7-9, the J call TRBJ2-7; D may match TRBD1 or TRBD2 (6 bases each). Trimming stripped 4 bases from V and 3 bases from J, with 16 bases between. The CDR3 runs 15 residues. The V gene's germline CDR1 is SEHNR and CDR2 FQNEAQ (reference sequence). CDR3 residues: CASSSYRDSDYEQYF. The CDR3 region has the DNA TGTGCCAGCAGCTCTTACAGGGACTCGGACTACGAGCAGTACTTC.

The chain carries TRBV27 and TRBJ2-2, with 8 bases identical to TRBD1. V dropped 3 bases and J dropped 7; count of bases not matched to a gene: 7. Germline V gene sequence: CDR1 MNHEY, CDR2 SMNVEV (reference sequence). The CDR3 length is 15 residues. The CDR3 DNA reads as TGTGCCAGCAGTTTGGGGTCCGGGACAGGCGGGGAGCTGTTTTTT. Its protein product is CASSLGSGTGGELFF.

The chain links TRBV9 to TRBJ2-7, with TRBD1 identical over 12 bases. With V trimmed by 4 bases and J by 3 bases, 5 bases remained unmatched. Germline CDR1 SGDLS, CDR2 YYNGEE. The CDR3 loop spans 15 amino acids. This CDR3 reads CASSTRDRGLYEQYF. The DNA for the CDR3 is TGTGCCAGCAGCACCCGGGACAGGGGGCTCTACGAGCAGTACTTC.

For this clone: This same CDR3 is encoded by further DNA sequences in the sample. The V and J genes are TRBV27 and TRBJ2-7; TRBD1 matches 7 bases. V was pared by 3 bases and J by 2 bases, with 4 bases of the junction left unmatched. Germline V gives CDR1 MNHEY, CDR2 SMNVEV (reference sequence). The CDR3 loop spans 14 amino acids. CDR3 in amino acids: CASSFGTATYEQYF. Written as DNA, the CDR3 is TGTGCCAGCAGTTTTGGGACAGCCACCTACGAGCAGTACTTC.

DNA for the CDR3: TGTGCCAGCAGCTTAGCGTCGGGAGTGTTTGTAGAGACCCAGTACTTC. This gives the protein CASSLASGVFVETQYF. The chain uses TRBV7-6 and TRBJ2-5; D may be TRBD2 (6 bases). V gave up 0 bases and J gave up 4 bases, with 15 bases separating them. Germline lookup yields CDR1 SGHVS and CDR2 FNYEAQ. The CDR3 has 16 amino acids.

This clone was recorded only once. The chain uses TRBV29-1 and TRBJ2-1; 13 nucleotides agree with TRBD2. Germline assignment: CDR1 SQVTM and CDR2 ANQGSEA. J was trimmed by 12 bases and V by 4 bases; bases with no gene match: 9. CDR3 size: 14 residues. CDR3 protein: CSVGPGTSGITQFF. In DNA form, the CDR3 reads TGCAGCGTTGGGCCCGGGACTAGCGGGATCACGCAGTTCTTC.

The rearrangement uses TRBV7-9 and TRBJ1-1; D is ambiguous. The CDR3 totals 11 residues. V was trimmed by 6 bases and J by 4 bases, leaving 6 bases between them. Germline V gene sequence: CDR1 SEHNR, CDR2 FQNEAQ (reference sequence). CDR3 coding DNA: TGTGCCAGCAGTCGCGGCACTGAAGCTTTCTTT. Protein sequence: CASSRGTEAFF.

V and J are TRBV27 and TRBJ1-5; D might be TRBD1 (6 bases). V dropped 2 bases and J dropped 5 bases, with 22 bases sitting between them. Germline CDR1 and CDR2: MNHEY and SMNVEV (reference sequence). The CDR3 consists of 18 residues. CDR3 sequence (DNA): TGTGCCAGCAGTTTACGGGGGGCGACAACTACTCGTGATCAGCCCCAGCATTTT. Translating gives CASSLRGATTTRDQPQHF.

The DNA of the CDR3 is TGCAGCGTTGAAGATTTTGGGACATACCACACTGAAGCTTTCTTT. Amino acids: CSVEDFGTYHTEAFF. The chain uses TRBV29-1 and TRBJ1-1, with D perhaps matching TRBD1 (6 bases). Germline assignment: CDR1 SQVTM and CDR2 ANQGSEA. V was clipped by 0 bases and J by 3 bases, with 14 bases between them. The CDR3 spans 15 residues.

This rearrangement joins TRBV7-6 to TRBJ2-5; TRBD2 is a possible D gene (6 bases). V lost 4 bases and J lost 2, with 20 bases in between. The CDR3 extends over 17 amino acids. Germline-derived CDR1 and CDR2 are SGHVS and FNYEAQ. The CDR3 coding sequence is TGTGCCAGCAGCTCGGGGCCCGGGGGAAAGGAGCAAGAGACCCAGTACTTC. It is translated as CASSSGPGGKEQETQYF. Filled out from reference TRBV7-6 and TRBJ2-5, the complete variable domain reads GAGVSQSPRYKVTKRGQDVALRCDPISGHVSLYWYRQALGQGPEFLTYFNYEAQQDKSGLPNDRFSAERPEGSISTLTIQRTEQRDSAMYRCASSSGPGGKEQETQYFGPGTRLLVL.

This clone occurred once. This rearrangement joins TRBV19 to TRBJ2-1; 8 bases match TRBD2. V lost 2 bases and J lost 5; bases outside the gene matches: 2. The CDR3 contains 14 residues. Germline values: CDR1 LNHDA, CDR2 SQIVND (reference sequence). The CDR3 sequence: CASSISGRDNEQFF. The CDR3, as DNA: TGTGCCAGTAGTATAAGCGGGAGAGACAATGAGCAGTTCTTC.

This clone came up once. The conserved final phenylalanine or tryptophan is absent from the CDR3, which likely points to a read error. J is TRBJ1-2 and V is TRBV4-1; 9 bases are shared with TRBD1. The CDR3 is 16 residues long. The germline CDR1 and CDR2 sequences are MGHRA and YSYEKL. The J segment lost 8 bases and the V segment lost 0 bases, leaving 10 bases of the junction unmatched. CDR3 in DNA: TGCGCCAGCAGCCAAGATCGACAGGGGGATGGATTAGGCTACACCCTC. Translating it yields CASSQDRQGDGLGYTL.

This clone occurred once. The chain uses TRBV7-9 and TRBJ2-3; no firm D call. The germline V gene has CDR1 SEHNR and CDR2 FQNEAQ (reference sequence). The V and J ends lost 7 bases and 5 bases respectively, with 19 bases between them. This CDR3 is built from 15 residues. The DNA of the CDR3 is TGTGCCAGCACCCATAACCCCACCACCGGAGATACGCAGTATTTT. Translating gives CASTHNPTTGDTQYF.

A word on this clone: Distinct nucleotide sequences in the sample also encode this CDR3. The rearrangement joins TRBV28 to TRBJ2-7; the D gene is possibly TRBD2 (5 bases). Per the germline V gene, CDR1 is MDHEN and CDR2 is SYDVKM. V gave up 2 bases and J gave up 3 bases, with 11 bases separating them. The length of the CDR3 is 14 residues. CDR3 in DNA: TGTGCCAGCAGTTTAACTGGGGAGAGCTACGAGCAGTACTTC. Translation: CASSLTGESYEQYF.